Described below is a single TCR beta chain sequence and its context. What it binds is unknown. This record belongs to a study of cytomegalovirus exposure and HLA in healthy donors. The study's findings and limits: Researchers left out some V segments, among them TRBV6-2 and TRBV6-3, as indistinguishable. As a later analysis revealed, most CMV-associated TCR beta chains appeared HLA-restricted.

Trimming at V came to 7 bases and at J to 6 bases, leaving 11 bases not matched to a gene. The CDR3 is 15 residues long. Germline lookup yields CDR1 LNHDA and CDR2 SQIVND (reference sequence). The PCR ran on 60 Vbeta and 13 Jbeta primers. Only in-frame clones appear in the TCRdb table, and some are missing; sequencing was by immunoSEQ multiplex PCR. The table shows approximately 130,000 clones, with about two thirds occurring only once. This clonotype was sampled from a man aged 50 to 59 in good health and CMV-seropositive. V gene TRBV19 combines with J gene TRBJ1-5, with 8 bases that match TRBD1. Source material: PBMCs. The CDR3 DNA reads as TGTGCCAGTACCCCCGGGCAGGGGGCTTCTCAGCCCCAGCATTTT. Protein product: CASTPGQGASQPQHF.